Listed below are T cell receptor beta chains from one sample, sequenced in a study of T cells expressing NK-cell markers. TCRdb reanalyzed the 5' RACE reads, giving one entry per CDR3 protein sequence and no DNA. The listing records a few hundred thousand distinct CDR3 sequences. The source material was blood T cells: a sorted CD56 or NKG2C T cell subset, CD4+ or CD8+ T cells, or bulk PBMC T cells (not recorded which). The receptor source for this set is a woman in her fifties or sixties in good health. Both conserved end residues are part of each CDR3. The order of the fields is J gene, V gene, CDR3 protein.

J gene: TRBJ2-3; V gene: TRBV4-2; CDR3 protein: CASSQDPSGTRGTDTQYF
J gene: TRBJ1-1; V gene: TRBV27; CDR3 protein: CASSPNTNMNTEAFF
J gene: TRBJ2-1; V gene: TRBV11-2; CDR3 protein: CASSRGQWEFF
J gene: TRBJ2-2; V gene: TRBV11-3; CDR3 protein: CASSPTAAGGFGGELFF
J gene: TRBJ2-7; V gene: TRBV3-1; CDR3 protein: CASSKLLTSYYEQYF
J gene: TRBJ2-5; V gene: TRBV5-1; CDR3 protein: CASSAGQSNRETQYF
J gene: TRBJ2-1; V gene: TRBV12-3/TRBV12-4; CDR3 protein: CASSKDGVLGTVSYNEQFF
J gene: TRBJ2-3; V gene: TRBV30; CDR3 protein: CASLGQGENTQYF
J gene: TRBJ2-7; V gene: TRBV6-1; CDR3 protein: CASNRGFEQYF
J gene: TRBJ1-2; V gene: TRBV4-1; CDR3 protein: CASSRTGTGDTNYGYTF
J gene: TRBJ2-1; V gene: TRBV6-4; CDR3 protein: CASTPGPPDNEQFF
J gene: TRBJ1-5; V gene: TRBV12-3/TRBV12-4; CDR3 protein: CASSLSASVQPQHF
J gene: TRBJ2-1; V gene: TRBV6-6; CDR3 protein: CASRTSGRAGEQFF
J gene: TRBJ2-1; V gene: TRBV18; CDR3 protein: CASSPQALAGVGSYNEQFF
J gene: TRBJ2-1; V gene: TRBV20-1; CDR3 protein: CSAAPPSNEQFF
J gene: TRBJ1-3; V gene: TRBV7-8; CDR3 protein: CASSPRALLSSGNTIYF
J gene: TRBJ2-7; V gene: TRBV18; CDR3 protein: CASSPSGAAYEQYF
J gene: TRBJ2-2; V gene: TRBV12-3/TRBV12-4; CDR3 protein: CASGTSYTGELFF
J gene: TRBJ1-3; V gene: TRBV6-4; CDR3 protein: CASSDSFCEVGTIYF